The T cell receptor beta chain under discussion was sequenced for a study of monozygotic twins with inflammatory bowel disease. Regarding the study as a whole: IBD patients displayed reduced TCRbeta diversity (inverse Simpson) when set against healthy co-twins.

This CDR3 has 15 residues. Looked up from germline, CDR1 is LGHNA and CDR2 is YNFKEQ. Turning to this clonotype: The antigen is unknown.

With the 5' RACE reads reprocessed, TCRdb shows one record per CDR3 protein and no DNA. In all, the sample yields around 380,000 distinct CDR3 sequences. Sample: blood. The receptor was derived from a human donor with ulcerative colitis or Crohn's disease, or a healthy co-twin of an affected twin (not recorded which). The V gene is TRBV4-2, the J gene TRBJ2-3; TCRdb designates TRBD1, a call that cannot be tested without DNA. Here the CDR3 reads CASSQGGGSTDTQYF.